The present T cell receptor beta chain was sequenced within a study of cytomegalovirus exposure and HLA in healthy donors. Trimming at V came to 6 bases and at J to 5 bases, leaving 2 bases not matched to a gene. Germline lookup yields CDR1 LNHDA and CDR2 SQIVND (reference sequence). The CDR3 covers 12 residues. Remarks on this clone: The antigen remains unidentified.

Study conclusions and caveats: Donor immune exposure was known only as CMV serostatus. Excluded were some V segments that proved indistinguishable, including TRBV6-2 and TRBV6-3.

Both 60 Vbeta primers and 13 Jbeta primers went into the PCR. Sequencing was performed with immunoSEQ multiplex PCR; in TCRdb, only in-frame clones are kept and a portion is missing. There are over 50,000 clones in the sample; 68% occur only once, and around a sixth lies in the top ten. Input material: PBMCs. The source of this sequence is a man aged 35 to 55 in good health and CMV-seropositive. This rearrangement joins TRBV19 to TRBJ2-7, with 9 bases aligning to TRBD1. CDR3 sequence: CASSYRGHEQYF. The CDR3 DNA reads TGTGCCAGTAGCTACAGGGGGCACGAGCAGTACTTC.